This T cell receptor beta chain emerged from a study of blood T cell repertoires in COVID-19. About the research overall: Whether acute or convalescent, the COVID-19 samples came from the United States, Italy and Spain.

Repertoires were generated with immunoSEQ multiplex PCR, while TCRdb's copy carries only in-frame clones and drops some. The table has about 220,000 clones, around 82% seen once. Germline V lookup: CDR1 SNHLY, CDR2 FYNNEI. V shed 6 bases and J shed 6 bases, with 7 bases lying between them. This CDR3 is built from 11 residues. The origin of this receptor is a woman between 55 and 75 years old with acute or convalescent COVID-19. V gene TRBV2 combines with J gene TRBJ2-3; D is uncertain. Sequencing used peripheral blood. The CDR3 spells CASRLGDTQYF. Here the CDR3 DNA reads TGTGCCAGCAGACTCGGTGATACGCAGTATTTT.